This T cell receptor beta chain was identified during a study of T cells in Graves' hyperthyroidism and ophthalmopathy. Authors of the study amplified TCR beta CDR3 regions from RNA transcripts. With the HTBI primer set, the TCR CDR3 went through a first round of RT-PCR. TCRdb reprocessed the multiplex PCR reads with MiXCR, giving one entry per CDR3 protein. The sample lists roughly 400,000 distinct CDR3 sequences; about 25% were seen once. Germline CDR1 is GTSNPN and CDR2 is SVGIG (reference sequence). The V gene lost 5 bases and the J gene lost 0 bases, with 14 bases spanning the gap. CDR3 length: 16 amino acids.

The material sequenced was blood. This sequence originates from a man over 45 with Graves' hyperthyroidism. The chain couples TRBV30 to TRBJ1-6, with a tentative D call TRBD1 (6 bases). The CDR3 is CAWSGQQSSYNSPLHF. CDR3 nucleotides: TGTGCCTGGTCAGGACAGCAAAGCTCCTATAATTCACCCCTCCACTTT.